This TCR beta chain emerged from a study of tumor-infiltrating lymphocytes in localized non-small cell lung cancer (dated by TCRdb to 2020 to 2023). Concerning the study at large: The cohort included patients whose samples were collected after neoadjuvant chemotherapy, as well as both smokers and never-smokers and several histologies. In total, the ICON cohort consisted of 140 or so surgical patients with localized non-small cell lung cancer who had their tumors resected. A total of 50 to 60 patients were included in the paired tumor versus uninvolved lung comparison of immunoSEQ T-cell fraction. The same patients underwent several integrated assays, with TCR sequencing performed together with flow cytometry, multiplex immunofluorescence, RNA-seq, exome sequencing and proteomics. From each patient came resected tumor tissue plus uninvolved lung tissue from that same patient, and the uninvolved lung tissue was described as non-adjacent to the tumor. What the work shows at the level of the full study, not this receptor alone: Because different assays used different pieces of the same tissue, technical variation could not be distinguished from intratumor heterogeneity. No difference in TCR-derived T-cell fraction was observed between the flow cytometry-defined immunotypes IM1 (good prognosis) and IM2 (poor prognosis). Assay coverage varied across patients depending on available tissue quantity, so only a subset of the cohort had TCR sequencing. Consistent with immunofluorescence CD3 counts, TCRbeta sequencing supported greater T cell infiltration in tumors than in uninvolved lung tissue.

The T-cell fraction in tumor and uninvolved lung tissue was provided by TCR sequencing with the immunoSEQ assay. Concerning the study's data processing: In the survival analysis, patients were divided into a high T-cell fraction group (upper tertile) and a low T-cell fraction group (lower two tertiles), and the two groups were compared using a log-rank test. Paired tumor versus uninvolved lung differences in T-cell fraction were tested with a signed-rank test. This immuneACCESS table, as held by TCRdb, lists in-frame sequences with V and J called but not all clones. Of the missing ones, under half trace to an unresolved V gene in checked studies; the others have no known cause. The DNA was the basis for D and trimming; V, J and clone size are from that table. The sample table lists thousands of clones, more than 50% of them with a count of one. The ten largest account for 20% to 25% of the sample.

This clone is labeled medium-sized (0.01 to 0.1%). It has no known antigen specificity. The input lacks base qualities; no much larger clone sits a single base away. The V end loses 3 bases and the J end loses 5 bases, and a stretch of 14 bases separates them. The CDR3 runs 14 residues from the cysteine to the phenylalanine. The kept DNA is CDR3 alone, 42 bases in frame from the first base. CDR1 and CDR2, per the germline V gene, are SGHTA and FQGTGA. ICON enrollment began in 2016, and the last patient was enrolled in the second half of 2018. A subcohort of some 77 patients provided fresh tumor and matched uninvolved tissue for in-depth immune analyses, with TCR sequencing among those analyses. DNA for TCR sequencing was isolated from bulk tissue, and no cell sorting was done.

In this chain, TRBV7-3 is recombined with TRBJ2-7; the D gene assignment is perhaps TRBD1 or TRBD2, with each matching 6 bases. This receptor was identified in a human donor with non-small cell lung cancer. The sample consisted of uninvolved lung tissue not adjacent to the tumor. The DNA reads TGTGCCAGCAGCTTGGGGGGCGCTTACAACGAGCAGTACTTC. This sequence encodes CASSLGGAYNEQYF.